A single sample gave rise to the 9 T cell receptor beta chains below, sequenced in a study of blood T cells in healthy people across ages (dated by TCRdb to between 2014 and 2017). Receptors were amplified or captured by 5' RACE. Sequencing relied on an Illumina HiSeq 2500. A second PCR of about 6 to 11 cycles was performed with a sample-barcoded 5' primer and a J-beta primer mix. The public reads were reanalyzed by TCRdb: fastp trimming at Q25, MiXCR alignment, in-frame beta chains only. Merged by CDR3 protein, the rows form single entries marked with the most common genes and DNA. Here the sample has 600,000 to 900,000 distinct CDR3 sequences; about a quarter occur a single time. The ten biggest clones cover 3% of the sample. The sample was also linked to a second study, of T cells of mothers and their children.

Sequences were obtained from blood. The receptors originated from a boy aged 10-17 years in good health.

CDR3 nucleotides: TGTGCCAGCGTCCCGCGGGCGGGGGAGACCCAGTACTTC. Protein sequence: CASVPRAGETQYF. The rearrangement links TRBV6-6 to TRBJ2-5; a weak D match, TRBD2 (6 bases). The germline CDR1 and CDR2 sequences are MNHNY and SVGAGI (reference sequence). V lost 8 bases to trimming and J lost 5 bases, with 15 bases between them. The CDR3 spans 13 residues.

CDR3 DNA: TGTGCCAGCAGCTTAGAGGGCGCGTCCGGCAATGAGCAGTTCTTC. As protein: CASSLEGASGNEQFF. This chain connects TRBV11-1 to TRBJ2-1; the D is unclear. V lost 1 base and J lost 6, with 13 bases in between. Germline V CDR1 and CDR2: SGHAT, FQDESV (reference sequence). The CDR3 spans 15 residues.

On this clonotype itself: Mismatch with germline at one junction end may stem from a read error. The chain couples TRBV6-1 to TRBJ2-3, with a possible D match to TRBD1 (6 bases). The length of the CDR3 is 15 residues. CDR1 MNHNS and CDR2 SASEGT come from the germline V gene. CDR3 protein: CASSVFGTPPDTRYF. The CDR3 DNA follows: TGTGCCAGCAGTGTCTTCGGGACACCCCCAGATACGCGGTATTTT.

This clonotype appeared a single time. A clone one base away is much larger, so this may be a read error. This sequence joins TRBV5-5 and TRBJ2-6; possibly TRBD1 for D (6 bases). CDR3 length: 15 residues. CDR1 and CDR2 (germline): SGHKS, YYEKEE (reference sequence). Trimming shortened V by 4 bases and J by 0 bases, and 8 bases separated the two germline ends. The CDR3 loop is CASSQGNSGANVLTF. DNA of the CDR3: TGTGCCAGCAGCCAGGGGAACTCTGGGGCCAACGTCCTGACTTTC.

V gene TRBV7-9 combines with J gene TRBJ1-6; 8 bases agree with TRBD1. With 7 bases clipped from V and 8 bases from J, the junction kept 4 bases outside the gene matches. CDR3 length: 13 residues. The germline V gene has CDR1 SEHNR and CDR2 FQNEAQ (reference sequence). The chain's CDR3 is CASNQGAHSPLHF. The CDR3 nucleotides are TGTGCCAGCAACCAGGGGGCGCATTCACCCCTCCACTTT.

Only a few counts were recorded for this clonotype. This CDR3 is CASSLSLAGVRRTQETQYF. CDR3 sequence (DNA): TGTGCCAGCAGTTTATCTTTGGCAGGAGTCCGGCGAACCCAAGAGACCCAGTACTTC. V is TRBV28 and J is TRBJ2-5; D unresolved. V was pared by 1 base and J by 1 base, with 22 bases between. Germline V gives CDR1 MDHEN, CDR2 SYDVKM. This CDR3 contains 19 residues.

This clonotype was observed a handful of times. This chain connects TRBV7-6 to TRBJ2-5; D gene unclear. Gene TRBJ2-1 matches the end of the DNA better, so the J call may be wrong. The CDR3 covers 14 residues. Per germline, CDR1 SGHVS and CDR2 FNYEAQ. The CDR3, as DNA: TGTGCCAGCAGCTTAGACGCCAGCTACAATGAGCAGTTCTTC. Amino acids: CASSLDASYNEQFF.

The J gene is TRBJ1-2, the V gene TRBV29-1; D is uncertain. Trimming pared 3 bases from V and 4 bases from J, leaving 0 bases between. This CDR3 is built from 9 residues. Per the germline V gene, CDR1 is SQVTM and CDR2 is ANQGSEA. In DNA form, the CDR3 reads TGCAGCGTTGACTATGGCTACACCTTC. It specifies CSVDYGYTF.

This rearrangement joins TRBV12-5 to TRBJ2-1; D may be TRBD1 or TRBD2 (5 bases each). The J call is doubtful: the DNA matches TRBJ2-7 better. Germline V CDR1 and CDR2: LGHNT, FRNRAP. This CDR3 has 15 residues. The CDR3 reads CASGLVLGDSYEQYF. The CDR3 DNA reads TGTGCTAGTGGTTTGGTACTGGGGGACTCCTACGAGCAGTACTTC.